The 26 T cell receptor beta chains given below trace back to one sample, sequenced in a study of shared clonotypes between healthy human individuals. Sequenced by immunoSEQ multiplex PCR; TCRdb stores in-frame clones only, minus some. Seen here are fewer than 850,000 clones, about three quarters observed once, and the top ten hold 1.5% to 2%. The sequenced sample was memory CD4+ T cells sorted from blood. Sample subset: CD45RA-negative fraction. The receptor set was obtained from a woman aged 25-40 years in good health.

This clone has ten or more counts. The chain joins TRBV16 to TRBJ2-7; D remains unclear. Trimming stripped 0 bases from V and 2 bases from J, with 8 bases between. Germline V lookup: CDR1 KGHSY, CDR2 FQNENV. The CDR3 consists of 14 residues. CDR3 in DNA: TGTGCCAGCAGCCAATCGCAGGACGCCTACGAGCAGTACTTC. This encodes CASSQSQDAYEQYF.

The chain carries TRBV10-3 and TRBJ1-5, with D hard to call. This CDR3 has 17 amino acids. Germline V gene lookup returns CDR1 ENHRY and CDR2 SYGVKD. Trimming cost V 6 bases and J 0 bases, with 18 bases left between them. CDR3 region: CAISPGTESYSNQPQHF. The CDR3, as DNA: TGTGCCATCAGCCCCGGAACCGAATCTTATAGCAATCAGCCCCAGCATTTT.

Within the sample, this clone is medium-sized (0.01 to 0.1%). The chain links TRBV7-7 to TRBJ2-3; TRBD2 matches at 7 bases. CDR3 size: 14 residues. The ends lost 1 base at V and 4 bases at J; junction bases unmatched: 2. Germline CDR1 reads SSHAT; CDR2 reads FNYEAQ (reference sequence). The CDR3 loop is CASSLELASDTQYF. CDR3 DNA: TGTGCCAGCAGCTTAGAACTAGCGTCAGATACGCAGTATTTT.

This clone occurred many times. The chain carries TRBV28 and TRBJ2-2; D is uncertain. V gave up 11 bases and J gave up 1 base, with 14 bases separating them. Germline V gene lookup returns CDR1 MDHEN and CDR2 SYDVKM. This CDR3 region has 14 residues. The CDR3: CASLGTLNTGELFF. In DNA, the CDR3 is TGTGCCTCTCTCGGCACATTGAACACCGGGGAGCTGTTTTTT.

This chain connects TRBV18 to TRBJ2-6; D possibly matches TRBD1 or TRBD2 (5 bases each). This CDR3 has 15 residues. Germline CDR1 reads KGHSH; CDR2 reads LQKENI. V was trimmed by 5 bases and J by 0 bases, leaving 8 bases between them. Written as DNA, the CDR3 is TGTGCCAGCTCATCAGGGAGCTCTGGGGCCAACGTCCTGACTTTC. This gives the protein CASSSGSSGANVLTF.

The V and J genes are TRBV28 and TRBJ1-3, with D unclear. Between the trimmed V and J ends, which lost 4 bases and 4 bases, there was a span of 20 bases. The CDR3 sequence is 17 residues long. Germline lookup yields CDR1 MDHEN and CDR2 SYDVKM. CDR3 residues: CASSSTKLGRGGNTIYF. The CDR3 DNA reads as TGTGCCAGCAGTTCCACAAAGTTGGGAAGAGGCGGAAACACCATATATTTT.

The genes are TRBV20-1 and TRBJ2-7; 8 positions match TRBD2. This CDR3 is 11 amino acids long. Germline assignment: CDR1 DFQATT and CDR2 SNEGSKA (reference sequence). V was pared by 5 bases and J by 7 bases, with 4 bases of the junction left unmatched. CDR3 DNA sequence: TGCAGTGCTTCTCCGGGAGGGGAGCAGTACTTC. It encodes CSASPGGEQYF.

This chain links TRBV7-6 with TRBJ2-5; D may be TRBD2 (7 bases). Trimming removed 6 bases at V and 0 bases at J, with 14 bases between. The CDR3 extends over 15 amino acids. Germline-derived CDR1 and CDR2 are SGHVS and FNYEAQ. The CDR3 loop is CASRRGGAYQETQYF. In nucleotides, the CDR3 is TGTGCCAGCAGGCGAGGGGGGGCGTACCAAGAGACCCAGTACTTC.

Ten or more counts support this clone. The chain combines TRBV29-1 with TRBJ1-1; 7 nucleotides match TRBD1. Germline CDR1 and CDR2: SQVTM and ANQGSEA. Germline trimming cut 6 bases from V and 1 base from J; bases unmatched to any gene: 8. The CDR3 runs 14 residues. The CDR3 protein is CSVHHRGGNTEAFF. The CDR3 coding sequence is TGCAGCGTCCATCACAGGGGCGGGAACACTGAAGCTTTCTTT.

This sequence joins TRBV28 and TRBJ1-5; D ambiguous. Germline-derived CDR1 and CDR2 are MDHEN and SYDVKM. The CDR3 is made up of 14 amino acids. Trimming pared 1 base from V and 4 bases from J, leaving 8 bases between. The DNA for the CDR3 is TGTGCCAGCAGTTTATTAGACCTTAATCAGCCCCAGCATTTT. Its translation is CASSLLDLNQPQHF.

This clone has only a few counts. The chain uses TRBV15 and TRBJ2-3, with 13 bases aligning to TRBD2. Germline values: CDR1 LNHNV, CDR2 YYDKDF (reference sequence). This CDR3 region has 16 residues. V trimming: 3 bases; J trimming: 4 bases; junction bases outside the gene matches: 4. The CDR3 DNA sequence: TGTGCCACCAGCAGTGGACTAGCGGGAGCCGCAGATACGCAGTATTTT. It is translated as CATSSGLAGAADTQYF.

The rearrangement joins TRBV7-8 to TRBJ1-1; no definite D call. Trimming stripped 5 bases from V and 5 bases from J, with 6 bases between. Germline V CDR1 and CDR2: SGHVS, FQNEAQ. This CDR3 comprises 11 residues. The CDR3, as DNA: TGTGCCAGCAGCCCCGGGACTGAAGCTTTCTTT. It yields the protein CASSPGTEAFF.

J is TRBJ2-1 and V is TRBV19, with TRBD2 matching 9 bases. V dropped 8 bases and J dropped 6; count of bases not matched to a gene: 8. Germline V gene sequence: CDR1 LNHDA, CDR2 SQIVND (reference sequence). The CDR3 sequence is 14 residues long. The CDR3 sequence: CASGTSGSPNEQFF. CDR3 in DNA: TGTGCCAGTGGTACTAGCGGGTCTCCCAATGAGCAGTTCTTC.

The V gene is TRBV19, the J gene TRBJ2-1; TRBD2 is a possible D gene (6 bases). CDR1 is LNHDA, CDR2 SQIVND, per germline (reference sequence). The CDR3 consists of 13 residues. The ends were cut back, 2 bases at V and 8 bases at J, with 10 bases in the middle. The CDR3 region is CASSIWVADEQFF. CDR3 in DNA: TGTGCCAGTAGTATATGGGTAGCGGATGAGCAGTTCTTC.

The chain is built from TRBV25-1 and TRBJ1-1; D unclear. Trimming stripped 4 bases from V and 3 bases from J, with 15 bases between. This CDR3 has 15 amino acids. The germline gives CDR1 MGHDK, CDR2 SYGVNS. CDR3 DNA sequence: TGTGCCAGCAGTGCCCGCCAATGGCGGGACACTGAAGCTTTCTTT. It specifies CASSARQWRDTEAFF.

The chain couples TRBV4-2 to TRBJ2-7; 10 bases align to TRBD2. The J segment lost 1 base and the V segment lost 0 bases, leaving 12 bases of the junction unmatched. CDR3 size: 19 residues. The germline CDR1 and CDR2 sequences are LGHNA and YNFKEQ. Here the CDR3 reads CASSQDLEGAGGMSYEQYF. The CDR3 DNA reads TGTGCCAGCAGCCAAGATTTAGAGGGAGCGGGAGGGATGTCCTACGAGCAGTACTTC.

This clone has more than one count but fewer than ten. The chain is built from TRBV5-4 and TRBJ2-3, with D possibly called TRBD1 or TRBD2 (6 bases each). Germline loops: CDR1 SGHNT, CDR2 YYREEE (reference sequence). The V end was cut by 4 bases, the J end by 2 bases, with 20 bases between. The length of the CDR3 is 17 residues. The CDR3 protein is CASSLEGGISSTDTQYF. DNA for the CDR3: TGTGCCAGCAGCCTGGAAGGGGGGATCTCCTCCACAGATACGCAGTATTTT.

This clone turned up a few times. This chain connects TRBV6-1 to TRBJ1-2; unclear D gene. The V gene lost 2 bases and the J gene lost 0 bases, with 7 bases spanning the gap. CDR1 is MNHNS, CDR2 SASEGT, per germline. CDR3 length equals 14 residues. In DNA form, the CDR3 reads TGTGCCAGCAGTGAAAATACAGCTAACTATGGCTACACCTTC. Amino acids: CASSENTANYGYTF.

V usage is TRBV25-1 and J usage is TRBJ1-4; D call uncertain. The V gene's germline CDR1 is MGHDK and CDR2 SYGVNS. V dropped 4 bases and J dropped 2 bases, with 11 bases sitting between them. The CDR3 spans 15 residues. This chain's CDR3 is CASSGLQGTNEKLFF. In DNA form, the CDR3 reads TGTGCCAGCAGTGGGTTACAAGGGACTAATGAAAAACTGTTTTTT. Based on the CDR3 plus reference TRBV25-1 and TRBJ1-4, the full variable domain is EADIYQTPRYLVIGTGKKITLECSQTMGHDKMYWYQQDPGMELHLIHYSYGVNSTEKGDLSSESTVSRIRTEHFPLTLESARPSHTSQYLCASSGLQGTNEKLFFGSGTQLSVL.

For this clone: The same CDR3 can be traced to other DNA sequences in this sample. This chain joins TRBV19 and TRBJ2-7; D unclear. Trimming left V 4 bases short and J 3 bases short, with 4 bases between. The CDR3 is 11 amino acids. Germline V gene data show CDR1 as LNHDA and CDR2 as SQIVND (reference sequence). CDR3 sequence reads: CASSTGYEQYF. CDR3 bases: TGTGCCAGTAGTACTGGCTACGAGCAGTACTTC.

A few counts support this clone. This sequence joins TRBV7-8 and TRBJ2-1, with D possibly called TRBD1 or TRBD2 (5 bases each). CDR3 length: 15 residues. Germline-derived CDR1 and CDR2 are SGHVS and FQNEAQ. V was cut by 8 bases and J by 12 bases, with 26 bases left in between. The DNA for the CDR3 is TGTGCCAGCGACCGCGGGTTTGGGGGAGTGAGAGGGCAGTTCTTC. This translates into CASDRGFGGVRGQFF.

This chain uses TRBV2 with TRBJ1-2; possible D gene TRBD1, 6 bases. This CDR3 has 14 amino acids. V lost 2 bases to trimming and J lost 7 bases, with 14 bases between them. CDR1 and CDR2 from the germline V gene are SNHLY and FYNNEI. Here the CDR3 DNA reads TGTGCCAGCAGTGAATGGGACACGATTTCTGGCTACACCTTC. Protein sequence: CASSEWDTISGYTF. Together with reference TRBV2 and TRBJ1-2, the CDR3 gives the full variable domain: EPEVTQTPSHQVTQMGQEVILRCVPISNHLYFYWYRQILGQKVEFLVSFYNNEISEKSEIFDDQFSVERPDGSNFTLKIRSTKLEDSAMYFCASSEWDTISGYTFGSGTRLTVV.

This sequence joins TRBV5-1 and TRBJ2-7; 7 nucleotides match TRBD1. Germline V lookup: CDR1 SGHRS, CDR2 YFSETQ. V dropped 4 bases and J dropped 1; count of bases not matched to a gene: 8. The CDR3 spans 15 residues. The CDR3 DNA sequence: TGCGCCAGCAGCACGGGACAGCCCACGTCCTACGAGCAGTACTTC. It codes for CASSTGQPTSYEQYF.

The J gene is TRBJ2-6, the V gene TRBV30; weak D call: TRBD1 (5 bases). The CDR3 length is 17 residues. CDR1 is GTSNPN and CDR2 is SVGIG in the germline V gene (reference sequence). V was shortened by 1 base and J by 0 bases, with 13 bases between the two germline ends. The CDR3 spells CAWSDRTQVSGANVLTF. The CDR3 region has the DNA TGTGCCTGGAGTGACAGGACCCAGGTCTCTGGGGCCAACGTCCTGACTTTC.

The V call is TRBV5-1, the J call TRBJ2-7; D not certain. The CDR3 has 12 residues. Germline CDR1 is SGHRS and CDR2 is YFSETQ. The V end was cut by 3 bases, the J end by 2 bases, with 6 bases between. In DNA form, the CDR3 reads TGCGCCAGCAGCTCGACTCCCTACGAGCAGTACTTC. This codes for CASSSTPYEQYF.

V usage is TRBV29-1 and J usage is TRBJ2-1; D is perhaps TRBD1 (5 bases). The CDR3 length is 12 residues. Between the trimmed V and J ends, which lost 3 bases and 14 bases, there was a span of 17 bases. Germline V CDR1 and CDR2: SQVTM, ANQGSEA. The CDR3 DNA follows: TGCAGCGTTGAGAGATTACAGGTCCTGAAGTTCTTC. Its protein is CSVERLQVLKFF.